The 19 T cell receptor beta chains below come from one sample, sequenced in a study of CD8 T cells in ankylosing spondylitis. TCRdb passed the 5' RACE reads through MiXCR, listing each CDR3 protein once. The sample consists of about 160,000 distinct CDR3 sequences, about 18% of them appearing once. Sequenced input: blood, either unsorted or a sorted T cell fraction (not recorded which). The receptors were sampled from a male donor with ankylosing spondylitis or in good health (not recorded which).

Many counts were recorded for this clonotype. CDR3 sequence (DNA): TGTGCCAGCAGCTTGGGGACAGCCGGGGAGCTGTTTTTT. Translated: CASSLGTAGELFF. V and J are TRBV5-5 and TRBJ2-2, with D possibly being TRBD1 (6 bases). The CDR3 runs 13 residues. Trimming removed 0 bases at V and 6 bases at J, with 6 bases between. Germline lookup yields CDR1 SGHKS and CDR2 YYEKEE (reference sequence).

In this sample, this clonotype turned up a few times. V usage is TRBV29-1 and J usage is TRBJ2-5; 11 bases map to TRBD2. The trim removed 3 bases at V and 0 bases at J, leaving 12 bases unmatched. The germline gives CDR1 SQVTM, CDR2 ANQGSEA. The CDR3 runs 18 residues. This CDR3 reads CSVDSTGLAVKYQETQYF. CDR3 DNA sequence: TGCAGCGTTGACTCTACGGGACTAGCGGTTAAGTACCAAGAGACCCAGTACTTC.

This clonotype was recorded at least ten times. The chain recombines TRBV29-1 with TRBJ2-2; D uncertain. Trimming shortened V by 3 bases and J by 4 bases, and 15 bases separated the two germline ends. The CDR3 consists of 15 residues. Germline V lookup: CDR1 SQVTM, CDR2 ANQGSEA. In DNA, the CDR3 is TGCAGCGTTGAGGCCCGCGGAAGGCGCACCGGGGAGCTGTTTTTT. It yields the protein CSVEARGRRTGELFF.

This clonotype was seen only a few times. With a much larger clone just one base away, this may be a read error. The V gene is TRBV12-3 or TRBV12-4, the J gene TRBJ1-1; D is unresolved. This CDR3 is 11 amino acids long. V was cut by 0 bases and J by 10 bases, with 6 bases left in between. The CDR3 loop is CASSLAGIAFF. CDR3 DNA sequence: TGTGCCAGCAGTTTAGCTGGAATAGCTTTCTTT.

The chain carries TRBV27 and TRBJ2-3; D not resolved. The V end was cut by 5 bases, the J end by 3 bases, with 9 bases between. The germline V gene encodes CDR1 MNHEY and CDR2 SMNVEV (reference sequence). The CDR3 is 13 amino acids. CDR3 sequence (DNA): TGTGCCAGCAGTCCCAGAAGGACAGATACGCAGTATTTT. Encoded protein: CASSPRRTDTQYF.

The V and J genes are TRBV29-1 and TRBJ1-1; D is undetermined. The CDR3 is 10 residues long. V lost 6 bases and J 6 bases, leaving 8 bases between the germline ends. CDR1 and CDR2 (germline): SQVTM, ANQGSEA. CDR3 in DNA: TGCAGCGTGGCCTATGCTGAAGCTTTCTTT. Translated, it gives CSVAYAEAFF.

Only a few counts were recorded for this clonotype. The rearrangement links TRBV7-2 to TRBJ2-1; no definite D call. The CDR3 has 14 residues. Germline assignment: CDR1 SGHTA and CDR2 FQGNSA. V was pared by 5 bases and J by 6 bases, with 14 bases between. CDR3 nucleotides: TGTGCCAGCAGCACCCCGCAAGAGCCCAATGAGCAGTTCTTC. This sequence encodes CASSTPQEPNEQFF.

This clonotype was observed a handful of times. V gene TRBV10-3 combines with J gene TRBJ2-1; 13 bases match TRBD2. Trimming removed 7 bases from V and 8 bases from J; junction bases left unmatched: 5. The CDR3 loop spans 14 amino acids. In germline, CDR1 is ENHRY, CDR2 SYGVKD. The CDR3 here is CAIKGLAGPHEQFF. The DNA for the CDR3 is TGTGCCATCAAGGGACTAGCGGGACCTCATGAGCAGTTCTTC.

Many counts were recorded for this clonotype. The chain combines TRBV5-1 with TRBJ1-1, with 9 positions matching TRBD1. Trimming at V came to 0 bases and at J to 2 bases, leaving 11 bases not matched to a gene. Germline CDR1 is SGHRS and CDR2 is YFSETQ. The CDR3 is made up of 18 amino acids. Written as DNA, the CDR3 is TGCGCCAGCAGCTTGGCCACGGGACAGGGAGCCGGTAACACTGAAGCTTTCTTT. It encodes CASSLATGQGAGNTEAFF.

CDR3 coding DNA: TGTGCCAGCAGTAGAGGGACTAGCGGGGTCGCGACCTACGAGCAGTACTTC. Translation: CASSRGTSGVATYEQYF. The genes are TRBV28 and TRBJ2-7, with 13 bases fitting TRBD2. The germline gives CDR1 MDHEN, CDR2 SYDVKM. J was trimmed by 2 bases and V by 5 bases; bases with no gene match: 9. The CDR3 spans 17 residues.

This clonotype has a count of ten or more. This chain uses TRBV7-8 with TRBJ1-1; D might be TRBD1 (5 bases). The CDR3 covers 15 residues. Per the germline V gene, CDR1 is SGHVS and CDR2 is FQNEAQ. The ends were cut back, 3 bases at V and 1 base at J, with 12 bases in the middle. CDR3: CASSFAGRANTEAFF. CDR3 DNA: TGTGCCAGCAGCTTCGCAGGCAGGGCGAACACTGAAGCTTTCTTT.

On this clonotype: This could be a read error, since a much larger clone is one nucleotide away. The V gene is TRBV30, the J gene TRBJ1-2; D is possibly TRBD1 (6 bases). The V gene's germline CDR1 is GTSNPN and CDR2 SVGIG (reference sequence). This CDR3 is built from 12 residues. The CDR3 nucleotides are TGTGCCTGGGGACAGTCTAACTATGCCTACACCTTC. Translating it yields CAWGQSNYAYTF. Full variable domain (outside the CDR3, taken from reference TRBV30 and TRBJ1-2): SQTIHQWPATLVQPVGSPLSLECTVEGTSNPNLYWYRQAAGRGLQLLFYSVGIGQISSEVPQNLSASRPQDRQFILSSKKLLLSDSGFYLCAWGQSNYAYTFGSGTRLTVV.

As for this clonotype: A junction end diverges from the germline sequence, so it may reflect a read error. This chain connects TRBV4-1 to TRBJ2-2, with 13 bases aligning to TRBD2. There are 15 residues in the CDR3. Germline V CDR1 and CDR2: MGHRA, YSYEKL. This chain's CDR3 is CASSGTSGNTGELLF. The CDR3 DNA reads TGCGCCAGCAGTGGGACTAGCGGGAACACCGGGGAGCTGCTTTTT.

This chain joins TRBV18 and TRBJ1-5; 7 nucleotides agree with TRBD1. The V and J ends lost 3 bases and 4 bases, in that order; junction bases with no gene match: 6. The CDR3 covers 15 residues. The germline V gene has CDR1 KGHSH and CDR2 LQKENI. This CDR3 is CASSPRQGGNQPQHF. In DNA, the CDR3 is TGTGCCAGCTCACCCCGACAGGGTGGGAATCAGCCCCAGCATTTT.

Comment on this clonotype: A much larger clone lies one base from this, so it may be a read error. The rearrangement uses TRBV12-3 or TRBV12-4 and TRBJ1-2; D is unclear. The CDR3 runs 14 residues. Trimming left V 8 bases short and J 3 bases short, with 16 bases between. Here the CDR3 DNA reads TGTGCCAGCCAATTAAATCACGGTGACTATGGCTACACCTTC. Protein: CASQLNHGDYGYTF.

This clonotype was seen repeatedly, ten times or more. The chain carries TRBV12-3 or TRBV12-4 and TRBJ1-5; 7 bases map to TRBD1. Trimming took 2 bases from V and 7 from J; bases not matched to a gene: 2. The CDR3 extends over 13 amino acids. The DNA for the CDR3 is TGTGCCAGCAGTTTACAGGGGGGACAGCCCCAGCATTTT. Protein product: CASSLQGGQPQHF.

This clonotype was detected many times. The J gene is TRBJ2-2, the V gene TRBV20-1, with 11 bases matching TRBD2. The V gene end was trimmed by 1 base and the J gene end by 2 bases; junction bases not matched to a gene: 6. Germline V gene sequence: CDR1 DFQATT, CDR2 SNEGSKA (reference sequence). The CDR3 is 17 amino acids. The CDR3 DNA sequence: TGCAGTGCTAGAGTTAGCGGGAGGGCCCTCAACACCGGGGAGCTGTTTTTT. Amino acids: CSARVSGRALNTGELFF.

This clonotype turned up a few times. This chain uses TRBV28 with TRBJ2-2; D is unclear. V was shortened by 8 bases and J by 6 bases, with 19 bases between the two germline ends. CDR3 length equals 15 residues. The germline gives CDR1 MDHEN, CDR2 SYDVKM. The DNA of the CDR3 is TGTGCCAGCCACCCGAATGCCAACTACGCCGGGGAGCTGTTTTTT. Its protein product is CASHPNANYAGELFF.

V and J are TRBV6-1 and TRBJ2-2; D gene ambiguous. Germline V lookup: CDR1 MNHNS, CDR2 SASEGT. This CDR3 spans 13 amino acids. Deletions cut 3 bases from V and 8 bases from J, with 10 bases between. As DNA, the CDR3 is TGTGCCAGCAGTGACGTTCCAGCGGGGGAGCTGTTTTTT. Translated, it gives CASSDVPAGELFF.